This TCR beta chain stems from a study of T cell responses to AZD1222 COVID-19 vaccine. Study summary: Pooled samples include second doses given at about 4 or 12 weeks. The study's findings and limits: Donors, mostly white British, included more females; clonal diversity was possibly underestimated. Nearly half of unique spike-specific TCRs reportedly avoided B.1.351 and B.1.1.7 mutated regions.

Here immunoSEQ multiplex PCR was the method, and the copy in TCRdb shows in-frame clones only, minus some. The sample has around 150,000 clones; about 93% are singletons. Turning to this clone: As yet, its antigen is unknown.

CDR1 is LGHDT, CDR2 YNNKEL, per germline (reference sequence). Deletions cut 10 bases from V and 0 bases from J, with 12 bases between. This CDR3 contains 14 residues. Sequences were derived from peripheral blood, sampled on day 0 of AZD1222 vaccination. The TCR originated in an adult in good health. The chain has TRBV3-1 (or the pseudogene TRBV3-2) and TRBJ1-4; unclear D gene. Here the CDR3 DNA reads TGTGCCACCCACTCCGGAACAACTAATGAAAAACTGTTTTTT. It yields the protein CATHSGTTNEKLFF.